This is a list of T cell receptor beta chains from one sample in a study of T cells expressing NK-cell markers. TCRdb re-called the 5' RACE reads and gives one entry per CDR3 protein, without DNA. The sample's table shows about 460,000 distinct CDR3 sequences. The sequenced sample consisted of blood T cells: a sorted CD56 or NKG2C T cell subset, CD4+ or CD8+ T cells, or bulk PBMC T cells (not recorded which). Receptor source: a woman aged 50 to 60 in good health. The CDR3 runs from the conserved cysteine through the conserved F or W. Each record gives: J gene, V gene, CDR3 protein.

j_call: TRBJ2-7
v_call: TRBV10-3
cdr3_aa: CAIRSQGEQYF

j_call: TRBJ2-5
v_call: TRBV5-1
cdr3_aa: CASSLVSLRRLQETQYF

j_call: TRBJ2-7
v_call: TRBV12-3/TRBV12-4
cdr3_aa: CASRRGGRGRYEQYF

j_call: TRBJ2-4
v_call: TRBV5-5
cdr3_aa: CASSLQGQGLNIQYF

j_call: TRBJ2-1
v_call: TRBV5-8
cdr3_aa: CASSLAPGQSYEQFF

j_call: TRBJ2-3
v_call: TRBV6-5
cdr3_aa: CASSRTKEPTDTQYF

j_call: TRBJ1-6
v_call: TRBV25-1
cdr3_aa: CASSESEQGRGSPLHF

j_call: TRBJ1-2
v_call: TRBV4-1
cdr3_aa: CASSHRGRAPNYGYTF

j_call: TRBJ1-6
v_call: TRBV20-1
cdr3_aa: CSARGGGRDNSPLHF

j_call: TRBJ2-2
v_call: TRBV12-3/TRBV12-4
cdr3_aa: CASRPRGRELFF